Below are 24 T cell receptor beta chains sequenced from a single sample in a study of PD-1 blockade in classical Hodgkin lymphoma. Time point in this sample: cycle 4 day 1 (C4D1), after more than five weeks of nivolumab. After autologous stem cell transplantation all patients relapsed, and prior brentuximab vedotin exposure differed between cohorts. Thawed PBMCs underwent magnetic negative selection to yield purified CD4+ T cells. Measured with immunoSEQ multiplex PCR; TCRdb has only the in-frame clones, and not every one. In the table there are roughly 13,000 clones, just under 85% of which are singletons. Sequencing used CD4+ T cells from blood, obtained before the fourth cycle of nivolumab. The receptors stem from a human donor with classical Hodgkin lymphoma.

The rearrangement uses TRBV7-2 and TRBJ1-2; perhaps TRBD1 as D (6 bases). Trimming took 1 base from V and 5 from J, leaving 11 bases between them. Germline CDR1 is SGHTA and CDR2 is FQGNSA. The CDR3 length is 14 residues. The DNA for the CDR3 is TGTGCCAGCAGCTTAGAGGGGGGTGGGTATGGCTACACCTTC. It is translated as CASSLEGGGYGYTF.

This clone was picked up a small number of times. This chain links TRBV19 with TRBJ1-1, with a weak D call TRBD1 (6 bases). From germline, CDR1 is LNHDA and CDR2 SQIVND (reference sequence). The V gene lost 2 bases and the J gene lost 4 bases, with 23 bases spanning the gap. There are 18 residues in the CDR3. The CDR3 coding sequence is TGTGCCAGTAGTATACTACTCGTAAGGACAGACCTTAGCACTGAAGCTTTCTTT. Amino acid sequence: CASSILLVRTDLSTEAFF.

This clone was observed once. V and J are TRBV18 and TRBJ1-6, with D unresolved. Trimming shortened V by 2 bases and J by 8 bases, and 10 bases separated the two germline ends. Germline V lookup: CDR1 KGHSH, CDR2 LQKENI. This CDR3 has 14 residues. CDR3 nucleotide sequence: TGTGCCAGCTCACCAACCTGGAGGGATTCACCCCTCCACTTT. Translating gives CASSPTWRDSPLHF.

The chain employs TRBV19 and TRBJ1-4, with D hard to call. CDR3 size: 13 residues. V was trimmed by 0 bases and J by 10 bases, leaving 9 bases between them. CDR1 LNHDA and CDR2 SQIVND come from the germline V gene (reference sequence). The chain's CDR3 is CASSIDLVGKLFF. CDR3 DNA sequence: TGTGCCAGTAGTATAGATCTGGTGGGAAAACTGTTTTTT.

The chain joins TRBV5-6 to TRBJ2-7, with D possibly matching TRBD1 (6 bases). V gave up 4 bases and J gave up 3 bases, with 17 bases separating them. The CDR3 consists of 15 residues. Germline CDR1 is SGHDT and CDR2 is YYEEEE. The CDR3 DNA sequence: TGTGCCAGCAGCACCTGGACAGACTTAGACTACGAGCAGTACTTC. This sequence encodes CASSTWTDLDYEQYF.

The CDR3 bases are TGCGCCAGCAGCTTGACAGGGGTGTACAATCAGCCCCAGCATTTT. Translating gives CASSLTGVYNQPQHF. The chain uses TRBV5-1 and TRBJ1-5; 7 nucleotides agree with TRBD1. In germline, CDR1 is SGHRS, CDR2 YFSETQ. The junction had 4 bases not matched to a gene; V was cut back by 1 base and J by 3 bases. The CDR3 covers 15 residues.

This CDR3 is CASSLPGTSGSKQYF. CDR3 nucleotide sequence: TGTGCCAGCAGCCTACCCGGGACTAGCGGGAGTAAGCAGTACTTC. The rearrangement joins TRBV7-2 to TRBJ2-7, with TRBD2 matching 14 bases. V gave up 5 bases and J gave up 8 bases; unmatched junction bases: 8. Germline values: CDR1 SGHTA, CDR2 FQGNSA. This CDR3 has 15 residues.

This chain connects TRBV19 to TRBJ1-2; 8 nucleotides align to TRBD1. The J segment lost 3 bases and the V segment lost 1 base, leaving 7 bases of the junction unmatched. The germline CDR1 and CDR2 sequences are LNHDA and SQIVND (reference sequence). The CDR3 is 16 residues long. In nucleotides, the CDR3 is TGTGCCAGTAGTATAGTTGGACAGGGTTACGACTATGGCTACACCTTC. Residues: CASSIVGQGYDYGYTF.

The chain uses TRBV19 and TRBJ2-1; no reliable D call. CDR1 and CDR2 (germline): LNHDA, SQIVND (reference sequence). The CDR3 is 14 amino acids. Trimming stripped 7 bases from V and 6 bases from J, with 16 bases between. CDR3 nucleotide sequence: TGTGCCAGTACCGATCTTAGTAAGGGCAATGAGCAGTTCTTC. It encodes CASTDLSKGNEQFF.

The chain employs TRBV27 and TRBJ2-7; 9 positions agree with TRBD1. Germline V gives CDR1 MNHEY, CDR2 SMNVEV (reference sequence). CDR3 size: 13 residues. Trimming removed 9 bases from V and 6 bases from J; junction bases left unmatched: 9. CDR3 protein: CARWDRAWAEQYF. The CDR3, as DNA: TGTGCCAGGTGGGACAGGGCATGGGCCGAGCAGTACTTC.

Written as DNA, the CDR3 is TGTGCCAGCAGCGCCCAGACAGGGGGCGAGACCCAGTACTTC. Translating it yields CASSAQTGGETQYF. The rearrangement uses TRBV9 and TRBJ2-5; 10 positions agree with TRBD1. J gave up 5 bases and V 3 bases, and 4 bases lay outside the gene matches. Per germline, CDR1 SGDLS and CDR2 YYNGEE. The CDR3 is 14 amino acids.

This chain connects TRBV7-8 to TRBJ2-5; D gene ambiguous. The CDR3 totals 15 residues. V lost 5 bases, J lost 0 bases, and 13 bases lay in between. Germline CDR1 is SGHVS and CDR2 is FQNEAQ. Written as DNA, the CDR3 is TGTGCCAGCAGCCCCTTGCTCGCGGACCAAGAGACCCAGTACTTC. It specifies CASSPLLADQETQYF.

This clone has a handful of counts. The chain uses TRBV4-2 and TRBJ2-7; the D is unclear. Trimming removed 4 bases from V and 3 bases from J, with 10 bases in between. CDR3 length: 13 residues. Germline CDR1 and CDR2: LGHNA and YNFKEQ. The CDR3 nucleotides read TGTGCCAGCAGCCGCGCGGTATTCTACGAGCAGTACTTC. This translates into CASSRAVFYEQYF.

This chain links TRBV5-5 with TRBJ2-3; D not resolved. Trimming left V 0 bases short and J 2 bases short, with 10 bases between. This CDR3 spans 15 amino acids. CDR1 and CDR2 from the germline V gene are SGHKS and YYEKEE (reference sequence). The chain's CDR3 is CASSLGNSPTDTQYF. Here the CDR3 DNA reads TGTGCCAGCAGCTTGGGGAACAGCCCCACAGATACGCAGTATTTT.

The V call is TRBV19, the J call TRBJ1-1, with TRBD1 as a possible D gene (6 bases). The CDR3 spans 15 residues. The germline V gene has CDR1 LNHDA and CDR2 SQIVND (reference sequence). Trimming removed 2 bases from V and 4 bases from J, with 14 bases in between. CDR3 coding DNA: TGTGCCAGTAGTATATACGATCTAGGGGGCACTGAAGCTTTCTTT. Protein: CASSIYDLGGTEAFF.

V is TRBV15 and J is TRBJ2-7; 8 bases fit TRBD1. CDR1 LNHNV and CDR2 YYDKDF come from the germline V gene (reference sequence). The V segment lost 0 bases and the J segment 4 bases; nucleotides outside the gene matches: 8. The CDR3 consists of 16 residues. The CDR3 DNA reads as TGTGCCACCAGCAGAGACCCGGACAGGGCGAAGTACGAGCAGTACTTC. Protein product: CATSRDPDRAKYEQYF.

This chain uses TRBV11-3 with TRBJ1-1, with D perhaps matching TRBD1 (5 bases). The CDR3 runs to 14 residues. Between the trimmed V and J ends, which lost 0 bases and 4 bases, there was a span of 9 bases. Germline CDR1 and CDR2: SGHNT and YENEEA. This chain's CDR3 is CASSLEGLGTEAFF. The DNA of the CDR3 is TGTGCCAGCAGCTTAGAGGGGCTGGGCACTGAAGCTTTCTTT. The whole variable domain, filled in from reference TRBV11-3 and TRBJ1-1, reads EAGVVQSPRYKIIEKKQPVAFWCNPISGHNTLYWYLQNLGQGPELLIRYENEEAVDDSQLPKDRFSAERLKGVDSTLKIQPAELGDSAVYLCASSLEGLGTEAFFGQGTRLTVV.

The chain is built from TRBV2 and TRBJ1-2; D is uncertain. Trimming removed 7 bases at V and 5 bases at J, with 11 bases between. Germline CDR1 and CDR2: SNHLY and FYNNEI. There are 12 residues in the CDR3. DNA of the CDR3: TGTGCCAGCACCCCATACAGATATGGCTACACCTTC. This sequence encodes CASTPYRYGYTF. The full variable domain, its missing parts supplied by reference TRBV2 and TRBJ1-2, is EPEVTQTPSHQVTQMGQEVILRCVPISNHLYFYWYRQILGQKVEFLVSFYNNEISEKSEIFDDQFSVERPDGSNFTLKIRSTKLEDSAMYFCASTPYRYGYTFGSGTRLTVV.

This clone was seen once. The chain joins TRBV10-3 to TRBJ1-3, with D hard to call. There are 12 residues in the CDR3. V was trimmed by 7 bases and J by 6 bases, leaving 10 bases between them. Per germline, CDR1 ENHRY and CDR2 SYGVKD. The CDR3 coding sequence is TGTGCCATCAACGGGAATGAAAACACCATATATTTT. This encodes CAINGNENTIYF.

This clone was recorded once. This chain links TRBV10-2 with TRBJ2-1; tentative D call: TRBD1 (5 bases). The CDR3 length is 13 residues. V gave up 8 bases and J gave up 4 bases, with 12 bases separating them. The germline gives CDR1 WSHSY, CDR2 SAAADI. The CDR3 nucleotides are TGCGCCAGCGGGTGGACAAATTACAATGAGCAGTTCTTC. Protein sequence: CASGWTNYNEQFF.

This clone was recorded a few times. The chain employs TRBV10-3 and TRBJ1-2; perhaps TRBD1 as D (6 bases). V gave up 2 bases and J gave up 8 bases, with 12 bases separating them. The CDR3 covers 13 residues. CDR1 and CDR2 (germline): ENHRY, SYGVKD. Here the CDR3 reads CAISEGQSGGYTF. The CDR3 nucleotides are TGTGCCATCAGTGAGGGACAGAGCGGCGGCTACACCTTC.

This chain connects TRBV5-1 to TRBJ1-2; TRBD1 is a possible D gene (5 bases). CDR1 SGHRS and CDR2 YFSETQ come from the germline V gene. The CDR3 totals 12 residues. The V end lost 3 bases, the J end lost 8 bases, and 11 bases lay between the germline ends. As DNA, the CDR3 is TGCGCCAGCAGCTGGGGGACTGGCGGCTACACCTTC. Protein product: CASSWGTGGYTF.

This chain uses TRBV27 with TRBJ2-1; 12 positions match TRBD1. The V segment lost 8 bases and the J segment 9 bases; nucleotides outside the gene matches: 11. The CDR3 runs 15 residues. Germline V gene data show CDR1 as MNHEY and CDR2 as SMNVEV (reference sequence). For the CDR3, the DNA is TGTGCCAGCCGACGGGGACAGGGGGCTTCTGGTGAGCAGTTCTTC. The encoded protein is CASRRGQGASGEQFF.

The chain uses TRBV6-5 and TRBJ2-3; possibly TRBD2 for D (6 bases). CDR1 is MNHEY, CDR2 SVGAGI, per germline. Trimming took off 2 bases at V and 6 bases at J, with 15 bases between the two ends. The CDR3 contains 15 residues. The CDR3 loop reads CASSYTSLSGDTQYF. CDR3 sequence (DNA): TGTGCCAGCAGTTACACTAGCCTGAGCGGGGATACGCAGTATTTT.